This T cell receptor (beta chain) emerged from a study of Graves' ophthalmopathy and Graves' hyperthyroidism. This clonotype came up many times. The CDR3 totals 12 residues. Germline CDR1 reads ENHRY; CDR2 reads SYGVKD. The junction had 0 bases not matched to a gene; V was cut back by 4 bases and J by 6 bases. RNA transcripts were the source from which TCR beta CDR3 regions were amplified. Following a first-round RT-PCR that used HTBI primers, a second-round multiplex PCR was carried out. TCRdb fed the multiplex PCR reads into MiXCR, producing one record per CDR3 protein. The sample includes approximately 700,000 distinct CDR3 sequences, about 40% of them seen just once.

This TCR was sampled from an adult man with Graves' ophthalmopathy. Material for sequencing was peripheral blood. The rearrangement links TRBV10-3 to TRBJ1-2; TRBD1 aligns across 9 bases. CDR3 amino acids: CAISGQGDGYTF. CDR3 DNA: TGTGCCATCAGTGGACAGGGGGATGGCTACACCTTC.